These 12 T cell receptor beta chains came from one sample sequenced in a study of beta chain features in type 1 diabetes. What was sequenced were expressed TCRB transcripts, since all of the isolated RNA had been reverse transcribed. Measured with immunoSEQ multiplex PCR; TCRdb has only the in-frame clones, and not every one. The data hold under 900,000 clones, with under 20% observed a single time. What was sequenced was naive CD4+ T cells from blood. These TCRs come from a woman in her late teens or twenties in good health.

This clone was seen a handful of times. This chain uses TRBV5-1 with TRBJ1-1; 7 bases are a match to TRBD1. V was clipped by 0 bases and J by 0 bases; unmatched bases: 5. The CDR3 length is 16 residues. CDR1 SGHRS and CDR2 YFSETQ come from the germline V gene. The CDR3 coding sequence is TGCGCCAGCAGCTTGGCCGCCGGGACAGTGAACACTGAAGCTTTCTTT. This gives the protein CASSLAAGTVNTEAFF.

Only a few counts were recorded for this clone. This sequence joins TRBV11-2 and TRBJ2-1; D is unresolved. Trimming took 2 bases from V and 7 from J, leaving 12 bases between them. This CDR3 is built from 14 residues. CDR1 and CDR2 from the germline V gene are SGHAT and FQNNGV. The CDR3, as DNA: TGTGCCAGCAGCTTATCTACGGGCAGGAATGAGCAGTTCTTC. Protein: CASSLSTGRNEQFF. The full variable domain, its missing parts supplied by reference TRBV11-2 and TRBJ2-1, is EAGVAQSPRYKIIEKRQSVAFWCNPISGHATLYWYQQILGQGPKLLIQFQNNGVVDDSQLPKDRFSAERLKGVDSTLKIQPAKLEDSAVYLCASSLSTGRNEQFFGPGTRLTVL.

The chain carries TRBV2 and TRBJ2-2; maybe TRBD2 (7 bases). This CDR3 region has 15 residues. Germline CDR1 is SNHLY and CDR2 is FYNNEI. V was pared by 5 bases and J by 2 bases, with 12 bases between. DNA of the CDR3: TGTGCCAGCAGTAGGGGGAGGGTCAACACCGGGGAGCTGTTTTTT. As protein: CASSRGRVNTGELFF. The full variable domain, completed using reference TRBV2 and TRBJ2-2, is EPEVTQTPSHQVTQMGQEVILRCVPISNHLYFYWYRQILGQKVEFLVSFYNNEISEKSEIFDDQFSVERPDGSNFTLKIRSTKLEDSAMYFCASSRGRVNTGELFFGEGSRLTVL.

The DNA for the CDR3 is TGTGCCACCAGCACGAGTCCCGGACAGTCTACCTACGAGCAGTACTTC. The encoded protein is CATSTSPGQSTYEQYF. The chain is built from TRBV15 and TRBJ2-7; the D gene is possibly TRBD1 (6 bases). CDR3 length equals 16 residues. V was trimmed by 4 bases and J by 2 bases, leaving 18 bases between them. Germline CDR1 LNHNV, CDR2 YYDKDF (reference sequence).

The chain carries TRBV7-2 and TRBJ2-1; TRBD2 matches 7 bases. The ends lost 4 bases at V and 0 bases at J; junction bases unmatched: 3. CDR1 and CDR2 from the germline V gene are SGHTA and FQGNSA. The CDR3 covers 15 residues. This CDR3 reads CASSSTSDSYNEQFF. CDR3 nucleotide sequence: TGTGCCAGCAGCTCAACTAGCGACTCCTACAATGAGCAGTTCTTC.

This clone was counted only a few times. The V call is TRBV14, the J call TRBJ2-3; 7 bases line up with TRBD2. Germline V CDR1 and CDR2: SGHDN, FVKESK. Unmatched junction bases numbered 6, after V lost 4 bases and J lost 8 bases. This CDR3 comprises 13 residues. The CDR3, as DNA: TGTGCCAGCAGCCTGCTAGCGGAGGTTACGCAGTATTTT. The encoded protein is CASSLLAEVTQYF.

This sequence joins TRBV7-2 and TRBJ2-7; a possible D gene is TRBD2 (6 bases). This CDR3 is 15 amino acids long. The germline V gene encodes CDR1 SGHTA and CDR2 FQGNSA. Between the trimmed V and J ends, which lost 7 bases and 2 bases, there was a span of 18 bases. CDR3 nucleotide sequence: TGTGCCAGCACCTTTAGGGACTCGGCGGCCTACGAGCAGTACTTC. It yields the protein CASTFRDSAAYEQYF. The full variable domain, completed using reference TRBV7-2 and TRBJ2-7, is GAGVSQSPSNKVTEKGKDVELRCDPISGHTALYWYRQSLGQGLEFLIYFQGNSAPDKSGLPSDRFSAERTGGSVSTLTIQRTQQEDSAVYLCASTFRDSAAYEQYFGPGTRLTVT.

This clone was recorded a few times. The chain employs TRBV7-2 and TRBJ2-3, with D hard to call. Germline lookup yields CDR1 SGHTA and CDR2 FQGNSA. The germline V and J ends were trimmed by 2 bases and 3 bases, with 9 bases remaining between them. The CDR3 runs to 14 residues. CDR3 coding DNA: TGTGCCAGCAGCTTAAGTTTGCAGACAGATACGCAGTATTTT. It is translated as CASSLSLQTDTQYF. Full variable domain (outside the CDR3, taken from reference TRBV7-2 and TRBJ2-3): GAGVSQSPSNKVTEKGKDVELRCDPISGHTALYWYRQSLGQGLEFLIYFQGNSAPDKSGLPSDRFSAERTGGSVSTLTIQRTQQEDSAVYLCASSLSLQTDTQYFGPGTRLTVL.

The V and J genes are TRBV9 and TRBJ1-1, with D unresolved. Trimming stripped 3 bases from V and 4 bases from J, with 7 bases between. There are 12 residues in the CDR3. CDR1 SGDLS and CDR2 YYNGEE come from the germline V gene. The CDR3 DNA reads TGTGCCAGCAGCGCACCGGGCACTGAAGCTTTCTTT. Its protein is CASSAPGTEAFF.

As regards this clone: This same CDR3 is encoded by further DNA sequences in the sample. The CDR3 is CASSPPGRDEQFF. The CDR3 DNA sequence: TGTGCCAGCTCACCCCCCGGACGGGATGAGCAGTTCTTC. The V gene is TRBV18, the J gene TRBJ2-1; D not resolved. Germline loops: CDR1 KGHSH, CDR2 LQKENI. V lost 3 bases, J lost 8 bases, and 11 bases lay in between. There are 13 residues in the CDR3.

In this sample, this clone turned up a few times. The chain couples TRBV7-2 to TRBJ1-1; 9 bases agree with TRBD1. Germline CDR1 is SGHTA and CDR2 is FQGNSA. Trimming cost V 5 bases and J 0 bases; bases outside gene matches: 16. This CDR3 has 19 residues. This CDR3 is CASSTPVGVDRGVNTEAFF. The CDR3 bases are TGTGCCAGCAGCACCCCCGTGGGTGTGGACAGGGGTGTGAACACTGAAGCTTTCTTT. The complete variable domain, with remaining parts taken from reference TRBV7-2 and TRBJ1-1, reads GAGVSQSPSNKVTEKGKDVELRCDPISGHTALYWYRQSLGQGLEFLIYFQGNSAPDKSGLPSDRFSAERTGGSVSTLTIQRTQQEDSAVYLCASSTPVGVDRGVNTEAFFGQGTRLTVV.

This clone has only a few counts. The CDR3 region is CASSFSGTTLYNEQFF. DNA of the CDR3: TGTGCCAGCAGCTTTTCCGGGACTACCCTCTACAATGAGCAGTTCTTC. The V call is TRBV7-2, the J call TRBJ2-1; 7 bases agree with TRBD2. V shed 3 bases and J 3 bases; nucleotides not matched to a gene: 8. The CDR3 totals 16 residues. CDR1 is SGHTA and CDR2 is FQGNSA in the germline V gene.